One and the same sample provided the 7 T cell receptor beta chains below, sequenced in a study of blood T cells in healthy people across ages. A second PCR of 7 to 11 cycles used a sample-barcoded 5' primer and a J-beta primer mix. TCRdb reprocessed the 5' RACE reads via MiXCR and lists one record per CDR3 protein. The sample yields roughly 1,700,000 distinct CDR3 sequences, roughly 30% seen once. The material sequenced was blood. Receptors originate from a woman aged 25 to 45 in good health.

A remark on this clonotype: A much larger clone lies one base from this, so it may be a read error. The CDR3 DNA reads TGTGCTAGTGGTTTGGACACTCTGGAGACCCAGTTCTTC. This gives the protein CASGLDTLETQFF. The gene calls are TRBV12-5 and TRBJ2-1; no clear D gene. Germline CDR1 and CDR2: LGHNT and FRNRAP. V lost 1 base and J lost 13, with 14 bases in between. The CDR3 is made up of 13 amino acids.

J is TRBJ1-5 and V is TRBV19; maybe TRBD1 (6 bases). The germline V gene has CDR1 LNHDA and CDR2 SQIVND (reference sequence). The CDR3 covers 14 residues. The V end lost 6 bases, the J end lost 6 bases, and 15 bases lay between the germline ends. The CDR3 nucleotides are TGTGCCAGTAGCGATCGGGGGGCTAGTCAGCCCCAGCATTTT. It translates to CASSDRGASQPQHF.

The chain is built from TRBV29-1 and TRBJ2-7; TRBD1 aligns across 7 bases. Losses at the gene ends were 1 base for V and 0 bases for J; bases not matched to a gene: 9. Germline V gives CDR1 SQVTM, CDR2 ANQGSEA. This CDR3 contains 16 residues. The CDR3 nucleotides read TGCAGCGTTGAAGGGGGCCCGGGACAGAGCTCCTACGAGCAGTACTTC. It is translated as CSVEGGPGQSSYEQYF.

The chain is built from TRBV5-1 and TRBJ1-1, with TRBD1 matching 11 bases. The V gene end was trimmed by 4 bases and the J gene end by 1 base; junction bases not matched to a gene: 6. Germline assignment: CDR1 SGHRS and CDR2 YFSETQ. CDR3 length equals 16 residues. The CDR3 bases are TGCGCCAGCAGCAACGGACAGGGGGCGCAGAACACTGAAGCTTTCTTT. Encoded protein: CASSNGQGAQNTEAFF.

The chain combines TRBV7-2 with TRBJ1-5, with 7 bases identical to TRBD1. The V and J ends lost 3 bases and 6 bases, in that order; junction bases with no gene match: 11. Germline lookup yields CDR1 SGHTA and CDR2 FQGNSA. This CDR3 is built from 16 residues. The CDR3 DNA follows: TGTGCCAGCAGCTTGGTTGGAACAGGGGAAGGTCAGCCCCAGCATTTT. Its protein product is CASSLVGTGEGQPQHF. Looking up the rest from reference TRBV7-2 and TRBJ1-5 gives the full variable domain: GAGVSQSPSNKVTEKGKDVELRCDPISGHTALYWYRQSLGQGLEFLIYFQGNSAPDKSGLPSDRFSAERTGGSVSTLTIQRTQQEDSAVYLCASSLVGTGEGQPQHFGDGTRLSIL.

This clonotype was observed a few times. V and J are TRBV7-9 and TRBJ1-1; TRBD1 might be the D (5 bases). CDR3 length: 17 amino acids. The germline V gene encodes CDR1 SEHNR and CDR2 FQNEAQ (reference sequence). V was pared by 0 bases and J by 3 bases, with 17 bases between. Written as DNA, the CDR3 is TGTGCCAGCAGCTTAGCCCCGGGGGGACCATACGACACTGAAGCTTTCTTT. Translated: CASSLAPGGPYDTEAFF.

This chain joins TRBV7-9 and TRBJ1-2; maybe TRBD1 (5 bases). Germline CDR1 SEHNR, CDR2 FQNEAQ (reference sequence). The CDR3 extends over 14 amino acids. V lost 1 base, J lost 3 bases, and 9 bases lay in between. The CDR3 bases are TGTGCCAGCAGCTTAGTACGGGACGACTATGGCTACACCTTC. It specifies CASSLVRDDYGYTF. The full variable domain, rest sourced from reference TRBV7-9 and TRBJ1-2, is DTGVSQNPRHKITKRGQNVTFRCDPISEHNRLYWYRQTLGQGPEFLTYFQNEAQLEKSRLLSDRFSAERPKGSFSTLEIQRTEQGDSAMYLCASSLVRDDYGYTFGSGTRLTVV.